This TCR beta chain was sequenced during a study of identical twins. Template switching added a universal primer site, and cDNA bore unique molecular identifiers. TCRdb re-derived calls from the 5' RACE reads in MiXCR, one entry per CDR3 protein. The table lists some 900,000 distinct CDR3 sequences, around 12% of them singletons. V was trimmed by 4 bases and J by 6 bases, leaving 9 bases between them. The CDR3 runs to 11 residues. CDR1 is SQVTM and CDR2 is ANQGSEA in the germline V gene. Broader study findings: Models, which agreed with sharing between unrelated individuals, nonetheless underestimated the out-of-frame TCR alpha sharing seen in monozygotic twins.

About this clonotype: Its antigen remains unidentified.

A further study also used this sample, focusing on yellow fever vaccine responses in identical twins.

The chain links TRBV29-1 to TRBJ1-1, with D maybe TRBD1 (5 bases). The sample was PBMCs. The clonotype comes from a young woman in good health. Here the CDR3 reads CSVAQAAEAFF. As DNA, the CDR3 is TGCAGCGTTGCACAGGCCGCTGAAGCTTTCTTT.